These 21 T cell receptor beta chains were all obtained from the same sample, sequenced in a study of radiation and T cells in renal cell carcinoma. Some clones are missing from TCRdb's copy, which holds only in-frame ones; the method was immunoSEQ multiplex PCR. The top ten hold approximately 3% of the sample, which has approximately 110,000 clones, roughly 80% seen once. Noted time point: baseline pretreatment blood. Treatment here: 15 Gy SBRT to primary tumor, nephrectomy 4 weeks later. The specimen was blood, collected from a patient whose treatment included radiotherapy and nephrectomy. Receptor source: a woman aged 55-70 years with renal cell carcinoma.

V usage is TRBV28 and J usage is TRBJ1-2; no reliable D call. The germline V gene encodes CDR1 MDHEN and CDR2 SYDVKM. The CDR3 is made up of 13 amino acids. Trimming took 3 bases from V and 4 from J, leaving 9 bases between them. The CDR3 DNA sequence: TGTGCCAGCAGTTTCTCTTCAGTCTATGGCTACACCTTC. Translation: CASSFSSVYGYTF.

The chain combines TRBV7-3 with TRBJ2-1; no definite D call. This CDR3 spans 17 amino acids. The V end lost 0 bases, the J end lost 3 bases, and 15 bases lay between the germline ends. CDR1 is SGHTA and CDR2 is FQGTGA in the germline V gene. The CDR3 loop reads CASSLTPSAGYYNEQFF. The DNA for the CDR3 is TGTGCCAGCAGCTTAACTCCCTCGGCTGGATACTACAATGAGCAGTTCTTC.

This chain joins TRBV10-3 and TRBJ2-7, with D tentatively TRBD1 or TRBD2 (6 bases each). Germline CDR1 ENHRY, CDR2 SYGVKD. Trimming pared 5 bases from V and 7 bases from J, leaving 18 bases between. There are 14 residues in the CDR3. This CDR3 reads CAISSRGREGEQYF. In DNA form, the CDR3 reads TGTGCCATCAGTTCCCGGGGGCGTGAAGGAGAGCAGTACTTC.

About this clone itself: The junction shows a germline mismatch at one end, possibly a read error. The genes are TRBV7-7 and TRBJ2-3; unclear D gene. The length of the CDR3 is 16 residues. Germline-derived CDR1 and CDR2 are SSHAT and FNYEAQ (reference sequence). CDR3 in amino acids: CASSPLTGMSTDTQYF. The DNA for the CDR3 is TGTGCTAGCAGCCCTCTGACTGGCATGAGCACAGATACGCAGTATTTT.

The rearrangement links TRBV18 to TRBJ1-4; D ambiguous. This CDR3 spans 13 amino acids. From germline, CDR1 is KGHSH and CDR2 LQKENI. Trimming removed 3 bases at V and 8 bases at J, with 10 bases between. The CDR3 here is CASSPDLREKLFF. DNA for the CDR3: TGTGCCAGCTCACCCGACTTGCGGGAAAAACTGTTTTTT.

The chain employs TRBV4-1 and TRBJ2-3, with 8 bases identical to TRBD2. The CDR3 covers 14 residues. Trimming at V came to 4 bases and at J to 5 bases, leaving 5 bases not matched to a gene. Germline CDR1 reads MGHRA; CDR2 reads YSYEKL. CDR3 in DNA: TGCGCCAGCAGCCTTAGCGGGGTTCGAGATACGCAGTATTTT. This gives the protein CASSLSGVRDTQYF.

V and J are TRBV6-5 and TRBJ2-3; 8 nucleotides agree with TRBD1. CDR1 is MNHEY, CDR2 SVGAGI, per germline. This CDR3 is built from 15 residues. J gave up 6 bases and V 5 bases, and 10 bases lay outside the gene matches. CDR3 sequence (DNA): TGTGCCAGCAGTCGGACAGGGTACCCCCCGGATACGCAGTATTTT. As protein: CASSRTGYPPDTQYF.

The CDR3 reads CASSPVWGAPGYGYTF. CDR3 DNA sequence: TGTGCCAGCAGTCCCGTTTGGGGGGCGCCAGGCTATGGCTACACCTTC. The V call is TRBV7-2, the J call TRBJ1-2, with D possibly being TRBD1 (6 bases). Trimming stripped 6 bases from V and 4 bases from J, with 21 bases between. CDR3 size: 16 residues. Germline V CDR1 and CDR2: SGHTA, FQGNSA.

CDR3 in amino acids: CASKLGVDQPQHF. The DNA for the CDR3 is TGTGCCAGCAAACTGGGAGTGGATCAGCCCCAGCATTTT. The rearrangement links TRBV28 to TRBJ1-5; the D is unclear. The germline gives CDR1 MDHEN, CDR2 SYDVKM. The CDR3 is 13 amino acids. V was shortened by 7 bases and J by 5 bases, with 12 bases between the two germline ends.

CDR3 loop: CASRVGSSAEKLFF. CDR3 DNA sequence: TGTGCCAGCAGAGTAGGGAGCTCTGCTGAAAAACTGTTTTTT. This chain uses TRBV5-6 with TRBJ1-4; D not resolved. The CDR3 has 14 amino acids. Germline V gene sequence: CDR1 SGHDT, CDR2 YYEEEE. V was trimmed by 5 bases and J by 7 bases, leaving 15 bases between them.

V gene TRBV28 combines with J gene TRBJ2-7; TRBD1 aligns across 7 bases. The V gene's germline CDR1 is MDHEN and CDR2 SYDVKM. J lost 3 bases, V lost 11 bases, and 10 bases had no gene match. The CDR3 is 13 residues long. CDR3 region: CASISGQHYEQYF. DNA of the CDR3: TGTGCCTCTATCTCGGGACAGCACTACGAGCAGTACTTC.

The chain carries TRBV9 and TRBJ1-5; the D gene is possibly TRBD1 (5 bases). Germline V gives CDR1 SGDLS, CDR2 YYNGEE. Trimming removed 3 bases at V and 7 bases at J, with 14 bases between. The CDR3 consists of 14 residues. The CDR3 spells CASSGPGPWQPQHF. The CDR3 nucleotides read TGTGCCAGCAGCGGACCAGGGCCTTGGCAGCCCCAGCATTTT.

The chain has TRBV2 and TRBJ2-2; D remains unclear. V dropped 2 bases and J dropped 6 bases, with 10 bases sitting between them. Germline assignment: CDR1 SNHLY and CDR2 FYNNEI. CDR3 length equals 14 residues. The CDR3 is CASSEMSSSGELFF. CDR3 sequence (DNA): TGTGCCAGCAGTGAAATGTCTTCCTCCGGGGAGCTGTTTTTT.

This chain uses TRBV2 with TRBJ1-1; D is uncertain. V lost 7 bases and J 0 bases, leaving 18 bases between the germline ends. This CDR3 has 16 residues. Germline CDR1 is SNHLY and CDR2 is FYNNEI. The CDR3 reads CASKQEGGSVNTEAFF. CDR3 bases: TGTGCCAGCAAGCAAGAGGGAGGCTCGGTGAACACTGAAGCTTTCTTT.

This clone has just one count. This sequence joins TRBV5-1 and TRBJ2-3; 7 bases align to TRBD1. Germline lookup yields CDR1 SGHRS and CDR2 YFSETQ. J was trimmed by 2 bases and V by 2 bases; bases with no gene match: 8. There are 16 residues in the CDR3. The CDR3 loop is CASSLQGRPVTDTQYF. CDR3 nucleotide sequence: TGCGCCAGCAGCTTACAGGGGCGGCCAGTCACAGATACGCAGTATTTT.

The V call is TRBV29-1, the J call TRBJ2-5; D perhaps matches TRBD2 (5 bases). The CDR3 has 12 amino acids. Germline assignment: CDR1 SQVTM and CDR2 ANQGSEA. V was trimmed by 4 bases and J by 1 base, leaving 7 bases between them. The CDR3 loop is CSVGTPQETQYF. DNA of the CDR3: TGCAGCGTTGGGACTCCCCAAGAGACCCAGTACTTC.

V and J are TRBV7-6 and TRBJ2-3, with D perhaps matching TRBD1 (5 bases). V was trimmed by 1 base and J by 0 bases, leaving 8 bases between them. The germline V gene has CDR1 SGHVS and CDR2 FNYEAQ. The CDR3 spans 15 residues. DNA of the CDR3: TGTGCCAGCAGCTTAGAGCAGGGTAGCACAGATACGCAGTATTTT. Its translation is CASSLEQGSTDTQYF. The entire variable domain, with the rest obtained from reference TRBV7-6 and TRBJ2-3, is as follows: GAGVSQSPRYKVTKRGQDVALRCDPISGHVSLYWYRQALGQGPEFLTYFNYEAQQDKSGLPNDRFSAERPEGSISTLTIQRTEQRDSAMYRCASSLEQGSTDTQYFGPGTRLTVL.

This rearrangement joins TRBV6-1 to TRBJ1-4; D call uncertain. CDR3 length equals 13 residues. In germline, CDR1 is MNHNS, CDR2 SASEGT. V dropped 3 bases and J dropped 5 bases, with 7 bases sitting between them. The CDR3 spells CASSETGNEKLFF. CDR3 sequence (DNA): TGTGCCAGCAGTGAGACCGGGAATGAAAAACTGTTTTTT.

In this sample, this clone turned up a few times. This sequence joins TRBV28 and TRBJ1-2; possibly TRBD1 for D (5 bases). Trimming stripped 8 bases from V and 8 bases from J, with 18 bases between. This CDR3 region has 13 residues. CDR1 and CDR2 (germline): MDHEN, SYDVKM. The CDR3 protein is CASGVGTKLGYTF. The CDR3 bases are TGTGCCAGCGGGGTGGGGACGAAGTTAGGCTACACCTTC.

This clone was seen more than once but under ten times. The CDR3 is CSVDTGRVGDYGYTF. For the CDR3, the DNA is TGCAGCGTTGATACGGGGAGGGTAGGGGACTATGGCTACACCTTC. This chain uses TRBV29-1 with TRBJ1-2, with D perhaps TRBD1 (5 bases). Trimming shortened V by 3 bases and J by 3 bases, and 17 bases separated the two germline ends. The CDR3 loop spans 15 amino acids. Germline V CDR1 and CDR2: SQVTM, ANQGSEA.

This chain links TRBV6-6 with TRBJ1-5; 9 bases map to TRBD1. Per germline, CDR1 MNHNY and CDR2 SVGAGI (reference sequence). This CDR3 has 15 amino acids. Trimming removed 6 bases from V and 4 bases from J; junction bases left unmatched: 7. DNA for the CDR3: TGTGCCAGCAGACAGAGGGGACAGGGAAATCAGCCCCAGCATTTT. It codes for CASRQRGQGNQPQHF.